The text below deals with one TCR beta chain. Trimming pared 1 base from V and 0 bases from J, leaving 24 bases between. The CDR3 extends over 20 amino acids. Ages ranged from about 18 to 90 years, with residence in around 24 US areas. This sample was taken from a study of blood T cell repertoires in COVID-19. At the level of the study: In each case, the material was cDNA or gDNA derived from T cells, B-cell-depleted T cells, or PBMCs.

The data were produced by immunoSEQ multiplex PCR, yet TCRdb's version contains in-frame clones alone and is incomplete. The sample yields around 230,000 clones, 75% to 90% seen once. The receptor comes from a middle-aged woman with acute COVID-19. The sequencing input was PBMCs or T cells enriched from blood (not recorded which). This chain uses TRBV23-1 with TRBJ1-2; possible D gene TRBD1, 5 bases. TRBV23-1 is classed as an ORF, of uncertain function. As DNA, the CDR3 is TGCGCCAGCAGTCAATTTCGGTATCGGTTGTGGGGCCCAGCTAACTATGGCTACACCTTC. It specifies CASSQFRYRLWGPANYGYTF.